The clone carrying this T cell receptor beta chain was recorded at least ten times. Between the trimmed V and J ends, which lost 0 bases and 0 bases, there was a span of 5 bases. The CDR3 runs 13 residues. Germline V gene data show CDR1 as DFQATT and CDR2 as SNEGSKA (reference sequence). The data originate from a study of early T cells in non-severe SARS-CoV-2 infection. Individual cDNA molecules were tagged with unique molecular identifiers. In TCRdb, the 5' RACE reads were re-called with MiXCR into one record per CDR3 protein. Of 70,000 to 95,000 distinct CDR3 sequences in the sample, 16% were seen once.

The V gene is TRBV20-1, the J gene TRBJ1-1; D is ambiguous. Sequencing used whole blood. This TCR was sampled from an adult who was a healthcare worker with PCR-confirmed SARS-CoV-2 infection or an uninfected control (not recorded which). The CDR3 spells CSARDHVNTEAFF. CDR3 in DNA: TGCAGTGCTAGAGATCATGTGAACACTGAAGCTTTCTTT.